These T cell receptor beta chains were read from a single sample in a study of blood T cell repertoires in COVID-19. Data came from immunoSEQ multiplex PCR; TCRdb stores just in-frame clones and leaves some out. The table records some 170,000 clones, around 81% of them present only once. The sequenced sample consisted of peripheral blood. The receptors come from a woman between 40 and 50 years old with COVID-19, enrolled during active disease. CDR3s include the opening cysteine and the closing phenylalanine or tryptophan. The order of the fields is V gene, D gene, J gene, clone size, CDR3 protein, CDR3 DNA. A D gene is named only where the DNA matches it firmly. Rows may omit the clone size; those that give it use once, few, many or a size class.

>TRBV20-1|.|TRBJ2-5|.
CSASSGLQETQYF
TGCAGTGCTAGTTCCGGACTACAAGAGACCCAGTACTTC
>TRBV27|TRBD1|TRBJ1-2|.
CASSSPGTGEYGYTF
TGTGCCAGCAGTTCCCCGGGGACAGGGGAGTATGGCTACACCTTC
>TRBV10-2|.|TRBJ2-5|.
CASSGLRTGGETQYF
TGCGCCAGCAGTGGACTGCGGACCGGAGGAGAGACCCAGTACTTC
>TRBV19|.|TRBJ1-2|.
CASSRTEYGYTF
TGTGCCAGTAGTAGGACAGAATATGGCTACACCTTC
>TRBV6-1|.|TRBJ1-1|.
CASMKHGGNTEAFF
TGTGCCAGCATGAAACACGGGGGGAACACTGAAGCTTTCTTT
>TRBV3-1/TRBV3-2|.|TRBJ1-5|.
CASSRAGAQPQHF
TGTGCCAGCAGCCGAGCGGGGGCTCAGCCCCAGCATTTT
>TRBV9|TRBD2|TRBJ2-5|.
CASSASGLAKETQYF
TGTGCCAGCAGCGCCTCGGGACTAGCAAAAGAGACCCAGTACTTC
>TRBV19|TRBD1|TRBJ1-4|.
CASGTGGDEKLFF
TGTGCCAGCGGGACAGGGGGCGATGAAAAACTGTTTTTT
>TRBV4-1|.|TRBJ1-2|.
CASSQDLQGISGYTF
TGCGCCAGCAGCCAAGATCTTCAGGGGATTAGTGGCTACACCTTC
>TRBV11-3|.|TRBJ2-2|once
CASSLELQVGAIDANTGELFF
TGTGCCAGCAGCTTAGAATTACAGGTCGGAGCGATCGACGCGAACACCGGGGAGCTGTTTTTT
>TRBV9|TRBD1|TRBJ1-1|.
CASSVGDRDTEAFF
TGTGCCAGCAGCGTAGGTGACAGGGACACTGAAGCTTTCTTT
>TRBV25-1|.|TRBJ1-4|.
CASSEYAGGLNEKLFF
TGTGCCAGCAGTGAATATGCGGGTGGACTTAATGAAAAACTGTTTTTT
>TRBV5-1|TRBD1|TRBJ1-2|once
CASSKRQGSPSNYGYTF
TGCGCCAGCAGCAAAAGACAGGGATCCCCCTCTAACTATGGCTACACCTTC